This record covers a single TCR beta chain. The entry originates in a study of blood T cell repertoires in COVID-19. Produced via immunoSEQ multiplex PCR; TCRdb's table is partial and in-frame only. The repertoire holds about 100,000 clones, 85% to 90% seen once, with roughly 4.6% in the top ten. Looked up from germline, CDR1 is MDHEN and CDR2 is SYDVKM. The CDR3 is 10 amino acids. After removal of 9 bases from V and 12 bases from J, the junction contained 4 bases not matched to a gene. The clonotype originates from a human donor in a cohort sampled during active COVID-19. This sequence joins TRBV28 and TRBJ2-1; 8 nucleotides match TRBD1. The sample comprised peripheral blood. CDR3 protein: CARTDRGQFF. In DNA, the CDR3 is TGTGCCAGGACTGACAGGGGGCAGTTCTTC.